Listed below are T cell receptor beta chains from one sample, sequenced in a study of blood T cell repertoires in COVID-19. The data were produced by immunoSEQ multiplex PCR, yet TCRdb's version contains in-frame clones alone and is incomplete. There are approximately 300,000 clones in the sample; around 84% occur only once, and about 4.6% lies in the top ten. The sequencing sample was made of PBMCs or T cells enriched from blood (not recorded which). These receptors were obtained from a man younger than 45 who had recovered from COVID-19. Both conserved end residues are part of each CDR3. Fields, in order: D gene, V gene, J gene, clone size, CDR3 DNA, CDR3 protein. D genes are given only for firm matches. Only some rows state a clone size, as once, few, many or a class for expanded clones.

d_gene: .; v_gene: TRBV18; j_gene: TRBJ2-7; abundance: many; CDR3nt: TGTGCCAGCTCGCCTTCGATATGGGACACAATCCCCTACGAGCAGTACTTC; CDR3aa: CASSPSIWDTIPYEQYF
d_gene: .; v_gene: TRBV5-4; j_gene: TRBJ2-7; abundance: few; CDR3nt: TGTGCCAGCAGCTTGAGGGGTAGACTCTACGAGCAGTACTTC; CDR3aa: CASSLRGRLYEQYF
d_gene: .; v_gene: TRBV5-1; j_gene: TRBJ1-2; abundance: .; CDR3nt: TGCGCCAGCAGCCCCGACAGTACTAACTATGGCTACACCTTC; CDR3aa: CASSPDSTNYGYTF
d_gene: .; v_gene: TRBV5-1; j_gene: TRBJ1-1; abundance: .; CDR3nt: TGCGCCAGCAGCCCCCGGGCGGGGGACACTGAAGCTTTCTTT; CDR3aa: CASSPRAGDTEAFF
d_gene: .; v_gene: TRBV19; j_gene: TRBJ2-2; abundance: .; CDR3nt: TGTGCCAGTAGTATTCTACCTCGTTCCTCCGGGGAGCTGTTTTTT; CDR3aa: CASSILPRSSGELFF
d_gene: TRBD1; v_gene: TRBV6-5; j_gene: TRBJ2-1; abundance: .; CDR3nt: TGTGCCAGCAGGACAGGGCTTAACAATGAGCAGTTCTTC; CDR3aa: CASRTGLNNEQFF
d_gene: .; v_gene: TRBV6-1; j_gene: TRBJ2-3; abundance: .; CDR3nt: TGTGCCAGCAGTGACAGGGCCAGGGGGACTAGAGGGCATACGCAGTATTTT; CDR3aa: CASSDRARGTRGHTQYF
d_gene: .; v_gene: TRBV20-1; j_gene: TRBJ1-1; abundance: once; CDR3nt: TGCAGTGCTAGATACGGTGAAGCTTTCTTT; CDR3aa: CSARYGEAFF
d_gene: TRBD1; v_gene: TRBV19; j_gene: TRBJ1-4; abundance: .; CDR3nt: TGTGCCAGTAGTCCCGGACAGGATAATGAAAAACTGTTTTTT; CDR3aa: CASSPGQDNEKLFF
d_gene: .; v_gene: TRBV6-6; j_gene: TRBJ2-5; abundance: once; CDR3nt: TGTGCCAGCAGCACGGACAGCCTCCTCCAAGAGACCCAGTACTTC; CDR3aa: CASSTDSLLQETQYF
d_gene: .; v_gene: TRBV28; j_gene: TRBJ2-7; abundance: .; CDR3nt: TGTGCCAGCAGGTCGACAGGTCCCTACGAGCAGTACTTC; CDR3aa: CASRSTGPYEQYF
d_gene: .; v_gene: TRBV11-1; j_gene: TRBJ2-2; abundance: .; CDR3nt: TGTGCCAGCAACCCATCCAGGGACACCGGGGAGCTGTTTTTT; CDR3aa: CASNPSRDTGELFF
d_gene: .; v_gene: TRBV7-9; j_gene: TRBJ1-2; abundance: .; CDR3nt: TGTGCCAGCAGCCTCGGAGTAAAAGACCAAAATGGCTACACCTTC; CDR3aa: CASSLGVKDQNGYTF
d_gene: .; v_gene: TRBV28; j_gene: TRBJ1-2; abundance: .; CDR3nt: TGTGCCAGCAGTTTCCGGGGAGGTGGCTACACCTTC; CDR3aa: CASSFRGGGYTF
d_gene: TRBD1; v_gene: TRBV27; j_gene: TRBJ1-2; abundance: few; CDR3nt: TGTGCCAGCAGTTTCGGACAGGGCTGGGGCTACACCTTC; CDR3aa: CASSFGQGWGYTF
d_gene: TRBD2; v_gene: TRBV30; j_gene: TRBJ2-1; abundance: few; CDR3nt: TGTGCCTGGAGTCAGCGGGGGCTGAGCTCCTACAATGAGCAGTTCTTC; CDR3aa: CAWSQRGLSSYNEQFF
d_gene: .; v_gene: TRBV6-5; j_gene: TRBJ2-3; abundance: .; CDR3nt: TGTGCCAGCAGTTACTCGACGGGACTGCAGAGAGATACGCAGTATTTT; CDR3aa: CASSYSTGLQRDTQYF
d_gene: .; v_gene: TRBV15; j_gene: TRBJ1-5; abundance: .; CDR3nt: TGTGCCACCGCCTCAGGCAGGGCGGGCAATCAGCCCCAGCATTTT; CDR3aa: CATASGRAGNQPQHF
d_gene: TRBD2; v_gene: TRBV6-5; j_gene: TRBJ2-2; abundance: .; CDR3nt: TGTGCCAGCAGTTACTCGGGGGGGACCGGGGAGCTGTTTTTT; CDR3aa: CASSYSGGTGELFF
d_gene: TRBD1; v_gene: TRBV10-3; j_gene: TRBJ1-1; abundance: few; CDR3nt: TGTGCCATCAGTGCTCGGACAGGGGGTACTGAAGCTTTCTTT; CDR3aa: CAISARTGGTEAFF
d_gene: .; v_gene: TRBV6-2/TRBV6-3; j_gene: TRBJ2-4; abundance: .; CDR3nt: TGTGCCAGCAGTTTAGGACAATCGGAGTACTTC; CDR3aa: CASSLGQSEYF
d_gene: .; v_gene: TRBV28; j_gene: TRBJ1-1; abundance: once; CDR3nt: TGTGCCAGCAATACCACTCCTGGGGGAGGGGACACTGAAGCTTTCTTT; CDR3aa: CASNTTPGGGDTEAFF
d_gene: .; v_gene: TRBV13; j_gene: TRBJ2-6; abundance: .; CDR3nt: TGTGCCAGCAGTCCCAGTACCCGAGGGACTGGGGCCAACGTCCTGACTTTC; CDR3aa: CASSPSTRGTGANVLTF
d_gene: .; v_gene: TRBV20-1; j_gene: TRBJ1-2; abundance: .; CDR3nt: TGCAGTGCTAGTCCCTCCCACATCTACACCTTC; CDR3aa: CSASPSHIYTF
d_gene: TRBD1; v_gene: TRBV6-5; j_gene: TRBJ2-2; abundance: .; CDR3nt: TGTGCCAGCAGCCGACAGGGGGCAATGACCGGGGAGCTGTTTTTT; CDR3aa: CASSRQGAMTGELFF
d_gene: .; v_gene: TRBV28; j_gene: TRBJ1-4; abundance: .; CDR3nt: TGTGCCAGCCGCTTCGGACAGAGCCGAGGAAAACTGTTTTTT; CDR3aa: CASRFGQSRGKLFF
d_gene: .; v_gene: TRBV9; j_gene: TRBJ1-2; abundance: .; CDR3nt: TGTGCCAGCAGCTTGCCGGGGAGATATGGCTACACCTTC; CDR3aa: CASSLPGRYGYTF
d_gene: TRBD1; v_gene: TRBV5-4; j_gene: TRBJ1-1; abundance: .; CDR3nt: TGTGCCAGCAGCTTGGGAGGGGGCGGCACTGAAGCTTTCTTT; CDR3aa: CASSLGGGGTEAFF
d_gene: .; v_gene: TRBV5-4; j_gene: TRBJ1-1; abundance: .; CDR3nt: TGTGCCAGCAGCTTGGACATGAGCGGGACTGAAGCTTTCTTT; CDR3aa: CASSLDMSGTEAFF
d_gene: .; v_gene: TRBV5-6; j_gene: TRBJ2-2; abundance: .; CDR3nt: TGTGCCAGCAGCTTGAGGATAATATCAGAGGCCGGGGAGCTGTTTTTT; CDR3aa: CASSLRIISEAGELFF
d_gene: TRBD2; v_gene: TRBV12-5; j_gene: TRBJ2-5; abundance: many; CDR3nt: TGTGCTAGTGCTCCGGGACTAGCGGGAGTTGGGGAGACCCAGTACTTC; CDR3aa: CASAPGLAGVGETQYF
d_gene: TRBD1; v_gene: TRBV5-4; j_gene: TRBJ1-6; abundance: .; CDR3nt: TGTGCCAGCAGCCGAGGGACAGGCCTCTATAATTCACCCCTCCACTTT; CDR3aa: CASSRGTGLYNSPLHF
d_gene: TRBD2; v_gene: TRBV23-1; j_gene: TRBJ2-3; abundance: .; CDR3nt: TGCGCCAGCAGTCAATGCCCCCCTTTGCGGGGGGGTGGAACAGATACGCAGTATTTT; CDR3aa: CASSQCPPLRGGGTDTQYF
d_gene: TRBD2; v_gene: TRBV19; j_gene: TRBJ2-3; abundance: .; CDR3nt: TGTGCCAGTAGTGAGGGGACTAGCGGTACTACGCAGTATTTT; CDR3aa: CASSEGTSGTTQYF
d_gene: TRBD2; v_gene: TRBV11-3; j_gene: TRBJ2-1; abundance: once; CDR3nt: TGTGCCAGCAGCTGGTTGAGGGCTAGCGGATACAATGAGCAGTTCTTC; CDR3aa: CASSWLRASGYNEQFF
d_gene: .; v_gene: TRBV5-1; j_gene: TRBJ1-3; abundance: .; CDR3nt: TGCGCCAGCAGCCAAGGGGACTACTCTGGAAACACCATATATTTT; CDR3aa: CASSQGDYSGNTIYF
d_gene: TRBD2; v_gene: TRBV7-2; j_gene: TRBJ2-3; abundance: .; CDR3nt: TGTGCCAGCAGCTTAATTCCTAGCGGGGGCCTCGTCACAGATACGCAGTATTTT; CDR3aa: CASSLIPSGGLVTDTQYF
d_gene: TRBD2; v_gene: TRBV3-1/TRBV3-2; j_gene: TRBJ2-3; abundance: .; CDR3nt: TGTGCCAGCAGCCTCCGGAGATTGAGCGGGGGATCAGATACGCAGTATTTT; CDR3aa: CASSLRRLSGGSDTQYF
d_gene: .; v_gene: TRBV28; j_gene: TRBJ2-3; abundance: .; CDR3nt: TGTGCCAGCAACGGGGGACTTAGGTCCGGTACGCAGTATTTT; CDR3aa: CASNGGLRSGTQYF
d_gene: .; v_gene: TRBV4-1; j_gene: TRBJ2-7; abundance: .; CDR3nt: TGCGCCGCCAGGGTCATGGATAGCGGCTCCTACGAGCAGTACTTC; CDR3aa: CAARVMDSGSYEQYF
d_gene: .; v_gene: TRBV19; j_gene: TRBJ1-5; abundance: .; CDR3nt: TGTGCCAGTAGTATCTGGACAGCCGATAGCAATCAGCCCCAGCATTTT; CDR3aa: CASSIWTADSNQPQHF
d_gene: .; v_gene: TRBV12-5; j_gene: TRBJ2-7; abundance: .; CDR3nt: TGTGCTTCCACCATTGGACTGAACTACGAGCAGTACTTC; CDR3aa: CASTIGLNYEQYF
d_gene: TRBD1; v_gene: TRBV19; j_gene: TRBJ2-7; abundance: .; CDR3nt: TGTGCCAGCCGCCGGGACAGGGGATCCGAGCAGTACTTC; CDR3aa: CASRRDRGSEQYF
d_gene: .; v_gene: TRBV9; j_gene: TRBJ2-1; abundance: .; CDR3nt: TGTGCCAGCAGCGCGCGGGGACTTTCGGGGGAATGGGACAATGAGCAGTTCTTC; CDR3aa: CASSARGLSGEWDNEQFF
d_gene: .; v_gene: TRBV7-8; j_gene: TRBJ2-2; abundance: .; CDR3nt: TGTGCCAGCAGCCCGGCCGGGGAGCTGTTTTTT; CDR3aa: CASSPAGELFF
d_gene: TRBD2; v_gene: TRBV3-1/TRBV3-2; j_gene: TRBJ2-7; abundance: .; CDR3nt: TGTGCCAGCAGCCAAGCCCCTTGGACTAGCGGGAGGGCCCCAGAGCAGTACTTC; CDR3aa: CASSQAPWTSGRAPEQYF
d_gene: .; v_gene: TRBV25-1; j_gene: TRBJ1-3; abundance: .; CDR3nt: TGTGCCAGCAGTCCTGCGTCAGGGGTCTCTGGAAACACCATATATTTT; CDR3aa: CASSPASGVSGNTIYF
d_gene: .; v_gene: TRBV7-9; j_gene: TRBJ1-3; abundance: .; CDR3nt: TGTGCCAGCAGGCCTGACACGAGCTCTGGAAACACCATATATTTT; CDR3aa: CASRPDTSSGNTIYF
d_gene: .; v_gene: TRBV24-1; j_gene: TRBJ2-1; abundance: .; CDR3nt: TGTGCCACCAGTGCGCGAGGCAGGGGTATTCGGGAGCAGTTCTTC; CDR3aa: CATSARGRGIREQFF
d_gene: TRBD1; v_gene: TRBV7-9; j_gene: TRBJ1-1; abundance: .; CDR3nt: TGTGCCAGCAGCTCTACCATCGGGACAGAAAACACCATGAACACTGAAGCTTTCTTT; CDR3aa: CASSSTIGTENTMNTEAFF
d_gene: .; v_gene: TRBV6-6; j_gene: TRBJ2-3; abundance: .; CDR3nt: TGTGCCAGCAGTCCCCTCGGGGATACGCAGTATTTT; CDR3aa: CASSPLGDTQYF
d_gene: .; v_gene: TRBV5-1; j_gene: TRBJ2-5; abundance: .; CDR3nt: TGCGCCAGCAGCTTGGGTAATTTCCAAGAGACCCAGTACTTC; CDR3aa: CASSLGNFQETQYF
d_gene: TRBD2; v_gene: TRBV7-9; j_gene: TRBJ2-7; abundance: .; CDR3nt: TGTGCCAGCAGCTTACCGACGGCGGGAGTGGGGTACGAGCAGTACTTC; CDR3aa: CASSLPTAGVGYEQYF
d_gene: .; v_gene: TRBV9; j_gene: TRBJ2-6; abundance: .; CDR3nt: TGTGCCAGCAGCGTAGTGTATAAGGCGGCCACTGGGGCCAACGTCCTGACTTTC; CDR3aa: CASSVVYKAATGANVLTF
d_gene: .; v_gene: TRBV19; j_gene: TRBJ2-3; abundance: once; CDR3nt: TGTGCCAGTAGTATAGTGCCGGGCACAGATACGCAGTATTTT; CDR3aa: CASSIVPGTDTQYF
d_gene: .; v_gene: TRBV19; j_gene: TRBJ2-7; abundance: .; CDR3nt: TGTGCCAGTAGTATAGGAGCTCAGGGGACGTTCGAGCAGTACTTC; CDR3aa: CASSIGAQGTFEQYF
d_gene: .; v_gene: TRBV7-2; j_gene: TRBJ2-1; abundance: .; CDR3nt: TGTGCCAGCAGCTCCGCGGATAGCATCCATGAGCAGTTCTTC; CDR3aa: CASSSADSIHEQFF
d_gene: .; v_gene: TRBV19; j_gene: TRBJ1-5; abundance: .; CDR3nt: TGTGCCAGTAGTAGGCTTCAGGGCCAAAATCAGCCCCAGCATTTT; CDR3aa: CASSRLQGQNQPQHF
d_gene: .; v_gene: TRBV27; j_gene: TRBJ2-1; abundance: few; CDR3nt: TGTGCCAGCAGACAGGCCCGGTCCTACAATGAGCAGTTCTTC; CDR3aa: CASRQARSYNEQFF